A single sample is the source of the 32 T cell receptor beta chains below, sequenced in a study of cytomegalovirus exposure and HLA in healthy donors. This PCR relied on a set of 60 Vbeta primers and 13 Jbeta primers. Some clones are missing from TCRdb's copy, which holds only in-frame ones; the method was immunoSEQ multiplex PCR. Of under 200,000 clones listed, roughly 75% were seen once; the top ten hold 4.5% to 6%. Sequencing was done on a sample of PBMCs. The receptors here all came from a man aged 40-49 years in good health and CMV-seronegative.

With respect to this clone: The sample contains more than one DNA sequence encoding this CDR3. The V and J genes are TRBV4-1 and TRBJ1-3; 10 positions agree with TRBD1. Trimming cost V 4 bases and J 8 bases; bases outside gene matches: 11. Germline V gene lookup returns CDR1 MGHRA and CDR2 YSYEKL. The CDR3 extends over 16 amino acids. CDR3 sequence: CASSLQGDRGLDTIYF. In DNA, the CDR3 is TGCGCCAGCAGCCTCCAAGGGGACAGGGGCCTGGACACCATATATTTT.

This chain connects TRBV7-9 to TRBJ2-7; 9 nucleotides line up with TRBD1. Trimming at V came to 1 base and at J to 3 bases, leaving 4 bases not matched to a gene. Germline V CDR1 and CDR2: SEHNR, FQNEAQ (reference sequence). The CDR3 runs to 15 residues. CDR3 sequence (DNA): TGTGCCAGCAGCTTAGTTGGGACAGGGCGCTACGAGCAGTACTTC. Translation: CASSLVGTGRYEQYF.

This clone has more than one count but fewer than ten. The rearrangement uses TRBV5-5 and TRBJ2-2; no reliable D call. The CDR3 totals 12 residues. Between the trimmed V and J ends, which lost 2 bases and 7 bases, there was a span of 6 bases. Looked up from germline, CDR1 is SGHKS and CDR2 is YYEKEE (reference sequence). The CDR3 sequence: CASSFPGGELFF. The CDR3 DNA follows: TGTGCCAGCAGCTTTCCGGGCGGGGAGCTGTTTTTT. Together with reference TRBV5-5 and TRBJ2-2, the CDR3 gives the full variable domain: DAGVTQSPTHLIKTRGQQVTLRCSPISGHKSVSWYQQVLGQGPQFIFQYYEKEERGRGNFPDRFSARQFPNYSSELNVNALLLGDSALYLCASSFPGGELFFGEGSRLTVL.

The V call is TRBV9, the J call TRBJ2-1; 9 nucleotides align to TRBD2. V was clipped by 2 bases and J by 8 bases; unmatched bases: 8. The CDR3 length is 15 residues. Germline V gene sequence: CDR1 SGDLS, CDR2 YYNGEE. This CDR3 reads CASSVAGGRADEQFF. CDR3 nucleotide sequence: TGTGCCAGCAGCGTTGCCGGCGGGAGGGCCGATGAGCAGTTCTTC.

The V gene is TRBV18, the J gene TRBJ2-3; tentative D call: TRBD2 (6 bases). Germline V CDR1 and CDR2: KGHSH, LQKENI. The V gene lost 4 bases and the J gene lost 4 bases, with 18 bases spanning the gap. The CDR3 runs to 16 residues. The CDR3 region has the DNA TGTGCCAGCTCACTCAGGACTGTTTGGGGGGCAGATACGCAGTATTTT. This encodes CASSLRTVWGADTQYF.

The V and J genes are TRBV4-1 and TRBJ1-1, with TRBD1 as a possible D gene (6 bases). Per germline, CDR1 MGHRA and CDR2 YSYEKL. V gave up 0 bases and J gave up 0 bases, with 8 bases separating them. The CDR3 has 15 residues. The CDR3 is CASSQDQGMNTEAFF. CDR3 DNA: TGCGCCAGCAGCCAAGATCAGGGGATGAACACTGAAGCTTTCTTT.

The V call is TRBV7-3, the J call TRBJ1-2, with D possibly being TRBD1 (6 bases). The CDR3 has 15 residues. The germline V gene has CDR1 SGHTA and CDR2 FQGTGA. Between the trimmed V and J ends, which lost 5 bases and 5 bases, there was a span of 18 bases. In DNA, the CDR3 is TGTGCCAGCAGCCCTAATCACGGGGGGCGTTATGGCTACACCTTC. Its translation is CASSPNHGGRYGYTF.

The rearrangement links TRBV19 to TRBJ1-5; D gene ambiguous. Germline CDR1 and CDR2: LNHDA and SQIVND (reference sequence). The CDR3 is 13 residues long. V was clipped by 3 bases and J by 5 bases, with 8 bases between them. CDR3 sequence: CASSMSGHQPQHF. The CDR3 coding sequence is TGTGCCAGTAGTATGTCAGGCCATCAGCCCCAGCATTTT.

The CDR3 loop reads CASSYGQGAEAFF. Here the CDR3 DNA reads TGTGCCAGCAGCTATGGACAGGGGGCAGAAGCTTTCTTT. This chain joins TRBV5-4 and TRBJ1-1; 11 bases fit TRBD1. The CDR3 has 13 residues. Germline CDR1 SGHNT, CDR2 YYREEE (reference sequence). V lost 3 bases and J lost 8; bases outside the gene matches: 3.

This chain connects TRBV11-3 to TRBJ2-7, with D perhaps TRBD1 (5 bases). Germline CDR1 and CDR2: SGHNT and YENEEA. There are 13 residues in the CDR3. Trimming removed 8 bases from V and 0 bases from J, with 11 bases in between. The CDR3 nucleotides are TGTGCCAGCCAGGGCGTTTTCTCCTACGAGCAGTACTTC. It is translated as CASQGVFSYEQYF.

V gene TRBV15 combines with J gene TRBJ2-3; 8 bases agree with TRBD2. The trim removed 8 bases at V and 2 bases at J, leaving 6 bases unmatched. The CDR3 consists of 14 residues. Germline V gene sequence: CDR1 LNHNV, CDR2 YYDKDF (reference sequence). The DNA of the CDR3 is TGTGCCACCTCGCTAGCGGGCAACACAGATACGCAGTATTTT. This gives the protein CATSLAGNTDTQYF.

The chain carries TRBV4-3 and TRBJ2-7; perhaps TRBD2 as D (6 bases). This CDR3 comprises 16 residues. CDR1 and CDR2 from the germline V gene are LGHNA and YSLEER. The V gene lost 3 bases and the J gene lost 0 bases, with 15 bases spanning the gap. CDR3 amino acids: CASSQETGTSSYEQYF. CDR3 DNA: TGCGCCAGCAGCCAGGAAACCGGGACTTCCTCCTACGAGCAGTACTTC.

The genes are TRBV9 and TRBJ2-7; D is possibly TRBD2 (7 bases). In germline, CDR1 is SGDLS, CDR2 YYNGEE. V shed 0 bases and J shed 2 bases, with 12 bases lying between them. The CDR3 is made up of 15 amino acids. The CDR3 DNA follows: TGTGCCAGCAGCGTAGAAGGCGGGGGCACCTACGAGCAGTACTTC. It translates to CASSVEGGGTYEQYF.

The chain employs TRBV9 and TRBJ1-2, with D unresolved. CDR1 and CDR2 (germline): SGDLS, YYNGEE. There are 14 residues in the CDR3. The V gene lost 0 bases and the J gene lost 3 bases, with 9 bases spanning the gap. This CDR3 is CASSVAPGYYGYTF. The DNA of the CDR3 is TGTGCCAGCAGCGTAGCACCAGGCTACTATGGCTACACCTTC. The full variable domain, its missing parts supplied by reference TRBV9 and TRBJ1-2, is DSGVTQTPKHLITATGQRVTLRCSPRSGDLSVYWYQQSLDQGLQFLIQYYNGEERAKGNILERFSAQQFPDLHSELNLSSLELGDSALYFCASSVAPGYYGYTFGSGTRLTVV.

The rearrangement links TRBV4-3 to TRBJ2-5; the D gene is possibly TRBD1 (6 bases). The CDR3 extends over 14 amino acids. Germline V gene sequence: CDR1 LGHNA, CDR2 YSLEER. The germline V and J ends were trimmed by 3 bases and 4 bases, with 12 bases remaining between them. DNA for the CDR3: TGCGCCAGCAGCCACTTGGGGGCCGGAGAGACCCAGTACTTC. This translates into CASSHLGAGETQYF.

The chain recombines TRBV7-9 with TRBJ1-2; D ambiguous. The V and J ends lost 1 base and 2 bases respectively, with 14 bases between them. CDR1 and CDR2 from the germline V gene are SEHNR and FQNEAQ (reference sequence). CDR3 length: 16 residues. Here the CDR3 DNA reads TGTGCCAGCAGCTTAGGGGTCTGGGCGGGGAACTATGGCTACACCTTC. Its protein product is CASSLGVWAGNYGYTF.

This clone showed up just a few times. V gene TRBV2 combines with J gene TRBJ2-1; the match to TRBD2 covers 7 bases. CDR1 is SNHLY and CDR2 is FYNNEI in the germline V gene. V was pared by 5 bases and J by 13 bases, with 8 bases of the junction left unmatched. This CDR3 region has 12 residues. The CDR3 protein is CASSLPPGLQFF. The CDR3, as DNA: TGTGCCAGCAGTCTACCTCCGGGACTACAGTTCTTC.

The chain couples TRBV18 to TRBJ1-6; D is ambiguous. V gave up 3 bases and J gave up 10 bases, with 10 bases separating them. Looked up from germline, CDR1 is KGHSH and CDR2 is LQKENI. The CDR3 extends over 13 amino acids. The CDR3 region is CASSPTDSSPLHF. The CDR3 DNA is TGTGCCAGCTCACCTACGGACTCATCACCCCTCCACTTT.

The chain recombines TRBV7-8 with TRBJ2-3; D unresolved. The V and J ends lost 3 bases and 0 bases respectively, with 7 bases between them. The CDR3 loop spans 14 amino acids. Germline V gene sequence: CDR1 SGHVS, CDR2 FQNEAQ. CDR3 nucleotide sequence: TGTGCCAGCAGCTTCAGACTGAGCACAGATACGCAGTATTTT. It encodes CASSFRLSTDTQYF.

CDR3 amino acids: CASSPQDTQYF. The CDR3 nucleotides read TGTGCCAGCTCACCTCAGGATACGCAGTATTTT. This chain joins TRBV18 and TRBJ2-3; D ambiguous. This CDR3 has 11 amino acids. The V end lost 3 bases, the J end lost 6 bases, and 4 bases lay between the germline ends. Germline V CDR1 and CDR2: KGHSH, LQKENI.

The gene calls are TRBV5-6 and TRBJ1-3; D is uncertain. Per the germline V gene, CDR1 is SGHDT and CDR2 is YYEEEE. The CDR3 is 14 amino acids. Trimming cost V 2 bases and J 0 bases, with 6 bases left between them. The chain's CDR3 is CASSFLPSGNTIYF. In nucleotides, the CDR3 is TGTGCCAGCAGCTTTCTCCCCTCTGGAAACACCATATATTTT. The variable domain in full, completed from reference TRBV5-6 and TRBJ1-3, reads DAGVTQSPTHLIKTRGQQVTLRCSPKSGHDTVSWYQQALGQGPQFIFQYYEEEERQRGNFPDRFSGHQFPNYSSELNVNALLLGDSALYLCASSFLPSGNTIYFGEGSWLTVV.

The chain employs TRBV19 and TRBJ2-7; 7 nucleotides agree with TRBD2. V dropped 5 bases and J dropped 4; count of bases not matched to a gene: 5. Germline lookup yields CDR1 LNHDA and CDR2 SQIVND (reference sequence). This CDR3 region has 13 residues. CDR3 bases: TGTGCCAGTAGTCGGCGGGAGAGTTACGAGCAGTACTTC. Translating it yields CASSRRESYEQYF.

The gene calls are TRBV7-9 and TRBJ2-1; weak D call: TRBD1 (6 bases). The germline V gene has CDR1 SEHNR and CDR2 FQNEAQ (reference sequence). Trimming stripped 1 base from V and 0 bases from J, with 7 bases between. The CDR3 totals 15 residues. The CDR3 DNA reads as TGTGCCAGCAGCTTAGTCAGGGGCTCCTACAATGAGCAGTTCTTC. This codes for CASSLVRGSYNEQFF. The full variable domain, completed using reference TRBV7-9 and TRBJ2-1, is DTGVSQNPRHKITKRGQNVTFRCDPISEHNRLYWYRQTLGQGPEFLTYFQNEAQLEKSRLLSDRFSAERPKGSFSTLEIQRTEQGDSAMYLCASSLVRGSYNEQFFGPGTRLTVL.

This rearrangement joins TRBV5-4 to TRBJ2-1, with TRBD2 identical over 7 bases. The CDR3 loop spans 15 amino acids. Germline V gene sequence: CDR1 SGHNT, CDR2 YYREEE (reference sequence). With V trimmed by 4 bases and J by 0 bases, 4 bases remained unmatched. This CDR3 is CASSPKRDSYNEQFF. CDR3 bases: TGTGCCAGCAGCCCCAAGCGGGACTCCTACAATGAGCAGTTCTTC.

The chain joins TRBV7-2 to TRBJ1-4, with 7 bases that match TRBD1. The germline V gene encodes CDR1 SGHTA and CDR2 FQGNSA. The CDR3 sequence is 15 residues long. V lost 2 bases to trimming and J lost 3 bases; unmatched junction nucleotides: 3. As DNA, the CDR3 is TGTGCCAGCAGCTTACAGGGGGGCCCTAATGAAAAACTGTTTTTT. It codes for CASSLQGGPNEKLFF.

V and J are TRBV30 and TRBJ2-3; TRBD1 is a possible D gene (6 bases). This CDR3 is 14 amino acids long. Between the trimmed V and J ends, which lost 4 bases and 6 bases, there was a span of 17 bases. Germline CDR1 GTSNPN, CDR2 SVGIG (reference sequence). CDR3 DNA sequence: TGTGCCTGGACCAGGGGCGGAAAGGAGGATACGCAGTATTTT. Amino acids: CAWTRGGKEDTQYF.

This clone was seen more than once but under ten times. The chain has TRBV30 and TRBJ1-1; D is possibly TRBD1 (5 bases). Between the trimmed V and J ends, which lost 2 bases and 4 bases, there was a span of 14 bases. Germline V gene sequence: CDR1 GTSNPN, CDR2 SVGIG (reference sequence). The CDR3 is made up of 14 amino acids. The CDR3 DNA reads as TGTGCCTGGAGTCCCACGGGGGGAATCACTGAAGCTTTCTTT. Its translation is CAWSPTGGITEAFF.

The V call is TRBV5-1, the J call TRBJ1-3; no firm D call. Germline V gene data show CDR1 as SGHRS and CDR2 as YFSETQ. V shed 0 bases and J shed 1 base, with 8 bases lying between them. The CDR3 spans 15 residues. CDR3 loop: CASSLGTGSGNTIYF. DNA of the CDR3: TGCGCCAGCAGCTTGGGGACGGGGTCTGGAAACACCATATATTTT.

This clone was seen more than once but under ten times. This chain's CDR3 is CASRPPGTGSNTGELFF. CDR3 bases: TGCGCCAGCAGGCCTCCCGGGACAGGGAGCAACACCGGGGAGCTGTTTTTT. The rearrangement joins TRBV5-1 to TRBJ2-2; 9 nucleotides agree with TRBD1. The CDR3 covers 17 residues. The trim removed 5 bases at V and 2 bases at J, leaving 10 bases unmatched. The V gene's germline CDR1 is SGHRS and CDR2 YFSETQ.

The chain couples TRBV5-1 to TRBJ2-7; 8 nucleotides match TRBD1. CDR1 SGHRS and CDR2 YFSETQ come from the germline V gene. V shed 1 base, J shed 2 bases, and the junction held 11 bases outside the gene matches. This CDR3 has 17 residues. CDR3 residues: CASSLTDSQGQAYEQYF. CDR3 DNA sequence: TGCGCCAGCAGCTTGACCGATAGCCAGGGACAGGCCTACGAGCAGTACTTC.

This chain joins TRBV5-5 and TRBJ1-1, with 9 bases lining up with TRBD1. Unmatched junction bases numbered 12, after V lost 5 bases and J lost 4 bases. Germline V gene lookup returns CDR1 SGHKS and CDR2 YYEKEE (reference sequence). CDR3 length: 16 amino acids. The CDR3 reads CASSSGQGSTVTEAFF. The DNA of the CDR3 is TGTGCCAGCAGTTCCGGACAGGGGAGTACTGTCACTGAAGCTTTCTTT.

In this sample, this clone turned up a few times. The rearrangement links TRBV7-3 to TRBJ2-3; a weak D match, TRBD1 (7 bases). The CDR3 length is 17 residues. The V and J ends lost 2 bases and 2 bases respectively, with 17 bases between them. Looked up from germline, CDR1 is SGHTA and CDR2 is FQGTGA. As DNA, the CDR3 is TGTGCCAGCAGCTTAGGAGGGGGCAGGTATCTCACAGATACGCAGTATTTT. Its translation is CASSLGGGRYLTDTQYF.